The 2 T cell receptor beta chains listed next were all sequenced from one sample in a study of regulatory T cells in long-lasting Graves disease. Through Arm-PCR of CDR3 regions and iRepertoire HTBI primers, TCR beta libraries were built. TCRdb passed the multiplex PCR reads through MiXCR, listing each CDR3 protein once. The sample shows roughly 490,000 distinct CDR3 sequences, about 22% of them seen only once. The sample's time point: persistent/refractory GD, antithyroid drugs over 5 years with positive TRAb. From RNA extracted from PBMCs, the TCR library was made. This specimen was peripheral blood mononuclear cells (PBMCs), taken when the disease was refractory, from a patient treated with antithyroid drugs. The receptors come from a female donor with Graves disease.

The chain employs TRBV6-1 and TRBJ1-4; tentatively, D is TRBD1 (5 bases). Trimming shortened V by 6 bases and J by 0 bases, and 14 bases separated the two germline ends. The CDR3 length is 16 residues. The germline CDR1 and CDR2 sequences are MNHNS and SASEGT. The CDR3 protein is CASRGDSFATNEKLFF. For the CDR3, the DNA is TGTGCCAGCAGGGGCGACAGCTTTGCAACTAATGAAAAACTGTTTTTT.

This clonotype was seen many times. CDR3 bases: TGTGCCAGCAGTCCGTCGACGATCTCCTACGAGCAGTACTTC. It yields the protein CASSPSTISYEQYF. This rearrangement joins TRBV27 to TRBJ2-7; D gene uncertain. V lost 5 bases to trimming and J lost 0 bases, with 11 bases between them. The CDR3 has 14 residues. Per germline, CDR1 MNHEY and CDR2 SMNVEV (reference sequence).